Following are 7 T cell receptor beta chains from one sample sequenced in a study of blood T cell repertoires in COVID-19. Data came from immunoSEQ multiplex PCR; TCRdb stores just in-frame clones and leaves some out. The sample comprises 130,000 to 150,000 clones, over 80% of which are singletons, and roughly 2.9% rests with the top ten. Input material: peripheral blood. These receptors were obtained from a woman in her thirties or forties with active or convalescent COVID-19.

This clone is labeled as medium-sized. This sequence joins TRBV10-1 and TRBJ2-1; D possibly corresponds to TRBD2 (6 bases). The germline V gene has CDR1 WNHNN and CDR2 SYGVQD (reference sequence). The CDR3 loop spans 15 amino acids. Trimming took off 6 bases at V and 4 bases at J, with 16 bases between the two ends. CDR3 nucleotides: TGCGCCAGCAGCCCCCCCGGGACTGGGTACAATGAGCAGTTCTTC. Its translation: CASSPPGTGYNEQFF.

The V gene is TRBV5-4, the J gene TRBJ1-4; D gene ambiguous. V was trimmed by 4 bases and J by 5 bases, leaving 12 bases between them. The CDR3 spans 14 residues. CDR1 is SGHNT and CDR2 is YYREEE in the germline V gene (reference sequence). As DNA, the CDR3 is TGTGCCAGCAGCAAGTCGCAGTCGAATGAAAAACTGTTTTTT. It is translated as CASSKSQSNEKLFF.

The chain employs TRBV5-1 and TRBJ2-1; TRBD1 aligns across 11 bases. This CDR3 is 18 amino acids long. The V gene end was trimmed by 4 bases and the J gene end by 8 bases; junction bases not matched to a gene: 17. In germline, CDR1 is SGHRS, CDR2 YFSETQ. CDR3 sequence (DNA): TGCGCCAGCAGCCTCGCCTCCGGGACAGGGGGAATGGGATATGAGCAGTTCTTC. It encodes CASSLASGTGGMGYEQFF.

The chain recombines TRBV6-1 with TRBJ1-4; 8 bases agree with TRBD1. J was trimmed by 8 bases and V by 3 bases; bases with no gene match: 5. The CDR3 contains 14 residues. Germline loops: CDR1 MNHNS, CDR2 SASEGT. The CDR3 DNA sequence: TGTGCCAGCAGTGACAGGGGGCATGGAGAAAAACTGTTTTTT. Its translation is CASSDRGHGEKLFF.

This clone was detected once. This chain uses TRBV27 with TRBJ1-6; TRBD1 matches at 9 bases. CDR1 and CDR2 (germline): MNHEY, SMNVEV (reference sequence). The V segment lost 2 bases and the J segment 10 bases; nucleotides outside the gene matches: 6. The CDR3 sequence is 15 residues long. The chain's CDR3 is CASSLLGTGSSPLHF. DNA of the CDR3: TGTGCCAGCAGTTTACTTGGGACAGGGAGCTCACCCCTCCACTTT.

The rearrangement links TRBV5-1 to TRBJ2-1; 12 bases align to TRBD2. CDR1 is SGHRS and CDR2 is YFSETQ in the germline V gene. CDR3 length: 16 amino acids. The trim removed 4 bases at V and 8 bases at J, leaving 10 bases unmatched. CDR3 nucleotide sequence: TGCGCCAGCAGCGAAGGACCTAGCGGGGGGGCGTATGAGCAGTTCTTC. This encodes CASSEGPSGGAYEQFF. Based on the CDR3 plus reference TRBV5-1 and TRBJ2-1, the full variable domain is KAGVTQTPRYLIKTRGQQVTLSCSPISGHRSVSWYQQTPGQGLQFLFEYFSETQRNKGNFPGRFSGRQFSNSRSEMNVSTLELGDSALYLCASSEGPSGGAYEQFFGPGTRLTVL.

The V and J genes are TRBV18 and TRBJ2-2, with 9 bases aligning to TRBD1. Germline CDR1 and CDR2: KGHSH and LQKENI. V lost 3 bases and J lost 8; bases outside the gene matches: 4. CDR3 length: 14 amino acids. The CDR3 DNA is TGTGCCAGCTCACCCGGGACAGGGATAGGGGAGCTGTTTTTT. Protein: CASSPGTGIGELFF.